This T cell receptor (beta chain) was captured by sequencing in a study of blood T cell repertoires in COVID-19 (dated by TCRdb to the early 2020s). As for the study more broadly: Samples from collaborators originated in the United States, Italy and Spain and spanned both the acute and convalescent phases of COVID-19. Deeply sampled blood TCRbeta repertoires from subjects exposed to, actively infected with, or recovered from COVID-19 were included in the dataset. The repertoires were released in a freely available public database intended as a resource for research on the immune response to SARS-CoV-2. HLA class I and class II types, where available, came from metadata supplied by the sample provider rather than from assay-based typing. A de-identified subject ID, COVID-19 status, age in years and sex were almost always included in the sample metadata. The material from the prospective study consisted of cDNA or gDNA derived from T cells, B-cell-depleted T cells, or PBMCs. The samples were drawn from two sources: the first 160 participants of the ongoing ImmuneRACE study, and 1,200 or so subjects contributed by 6 global collaborators. Summary of the overall study and its limitations: The amount of clinical and demographic metadata varied by source and participant and was provided uncurated.

Trimming leaves V shorter by 7 bases and J shorter by 9 bases, with the junction holding 15 bases beyond the gene matches. Its CDR3 holds 17 amino acids, cysteine through phenylalanine. The CDR3 DNA has 51 bases and is translated from base 1. Sequences SNHLY (CDR1) and FYNNEI (CDR2) are obtained from the germline V gene. Whole blood was collected in K2EDTA tubes by collaborating institutions according to the institutions' own protocols. For TCRbeta analysis, collaborators shipped samples as frozen whole blood, isolated PBMCs, or DNA extracted from either of those sample types. Concerning this clone itself: The specificity of this receptor is unknown. Nothing much larger sits one base from this clone, and base qualities are not available.

The immunoSEQ Assay, a bias-controlled multiplex PCR, was used to amplify TCRbeta CDR3 regions from genomic DNA. In the source study's methods: Nucleated cell counts per sample were estimated from amplification of reference gene primers within the assay. Sequence reads were collapsed and filtered to measure the absolute abundance of every unique TCRbeta CDR3 rearrangement. Productive Simpson clonality was computed per sample as the square root of Simpson's diversity index over productive rearrangements. Here the immuneACCESS table is served through TCRdb, limited to in-frame sequences with V and J called. Missing clones are a known gap in these copies; in checked studies unresolved V genes cover under half, and the rest lacks a known reason. V, J and clone size were drawn from that table, and D and trimming were deduced from the DNA. The sample yields 300,000 to 400,000 clones; around 89% were counted once. Of the sample, under 4.5% is held by the ten largest clones.

Sequencing was carried out using peripheral blood. Rearrangement joined TRBV2 to TRBJ1-6, with 10 bases matching TRBD1. The TCR comes from a woman in her forties or fifties with active or convalescent COVID-19. This receptor has the CDR3 CASKRDGQGVLVSPLHF. The nucleotide sequence reads TGTGCCAGCAAGAGGGACGGACAGGGGGTTCTTGTTTCACCCCTCCACTTT.